This T cell receptor (beta chain) is from a study of TIL therapy for anti-PD-1-resistant metastatic lung cancer. Study overall: Median tumor mutation burden was roughly 1.4 mutations per megabase. Study-level points and caveats: Many TIL product clones were absent from baseline tumor, suggesting clonal contraction.

On this clone itself: What it binds is not known.

The time point was: pre-treatment sample, taken before nivolumab and TIL therapy. Most excised metastases sampled were pleural nodules or supraclavicular lymph nodes. Progressing patients received lymphodepletion, expanded TIL infusion and IL-2. Stage 4 NSCLC adults joined between late 2017 and 2020. The immunoSEQ assay was v3. Clones were sequenced by immunoSEQ multiplex PCR, and TCRdb holds only the in-frame ones, with some missing. The profile shows approximately 92,000 clones, around three fifths of them singletons. Germline V gene sequence: CDR1 KGHSH, CDR2 LQKENI. This CDR3 is built from 15 residues. Trimming removed 3 bases at V and 2 bases at J, with 11 bases between.

The material was tumor tissue, obtained at baseline. V gene TRBV18 combines with J gene TRBJ2-1; possibly TRBD2 for D (5 bases). The TCR sequence derives from a person between 25 and 80 years old with non-small cell lung cancer. For the CDR3, the DNA is TGTGCCAGCTCACCTGGGAGTGGCGCCTACAATGAGCAGTTCTTC. Encoded protein: CASSPGSGAYNEQFF.